Shown below are 6 T cell receptor beta chains from a single sample sequenced in a study of spatial heterogeneity in lung cancer. Time point specified: sample taken at primary tumor resection. Study findings and constraints: Counts of expanded alpha and beta TCRs within tumors tracked the tumor nonsynonymous mutation count.

The antigens these receptors bind are not known. MiXCR, applied by TCRdb to the 5' RACE reads, yields one record per CDR3 protein. The sample includes around 100,000 distinct CDR3 sequences, approximately 4% seen only once; the top ten take around 21%. The sample in question was lung tumor tissue, obtained at surgery. All receptors come from a male donor with early-stage non-small cell lung cancer.

This clonotype was recorded many times. The rearrangement uses TRBV6-1 and TRBJ1-2; D gene uncertain. The V end lost 8 bases, the J end lost 3 bases, and 19 bases lay between the germline ends. This CDR3 has 15 residues. In germline, CDR1 is MNHNS, CDR2 SASEGT. The CDR3 nucleotides read TGTGCCAGCCGGGTCGATATGGCCTTCGACTATGGCTACACCTTC. Its translation: CASRVDMAFDYGYTF.

The table lists this clonotype with many counts. The chain is built from TRBV7-9 and TRBJ1-1, with D unclear. This CDR3 contains 12 residues. Germline V gives CDR1 SEHNR, CDR2 FQNEAQ (reference sequence). V was cut by 5 bases and J by 5 bases, with 9 bases left in between. CDR3 amino acids: CASSRRVTEAFF. Here the CDR3 DNA reads TGTGCCAGCAGCCGCCGGGTAACTGAAGCTTTCTTT.

J is TRBJ2-2 and V is TRBV4-1, with D hard to call. In germline, CDR1 is MGHRA, CDR2 YSYEKL. The CDR3 extends over 14 amino acids. The V gene lost 2 bases and the J gene lost 4 bases, with 8 bases spanning the gap. The CDR3 nucleotides read TGCGCCAGCAGCCAACCGGTGGGCACCGGGGAGCTGTTTTTT. Protein sequence: CASSQPVGTGELFF.

This clonotype was recorded many times. V gene TRBV11-2 combines with J gene TRBJ2-3, with D uncertain. V gave up 2 bases and J gave up 2 bases, with 14 bases separating them. Germline-derived CDR1 and CDR2 are SGHAT and FQNNGV. The CDR3 runs 16 residues. The CDR3, as DNA: TGTGCCAGCAGCTTATTAGAAACTAAAGACACAGATACGCAGTATTTT. Its protein is CASSLLETKDTDTQYF.

V gene TRBV10-2 combines with J gene TRBJ2-1; D call uncertain. CDR1 and CDR2 from the germline V gene are WSHSY and SAAADI. V lost 2 bases to trimming and J lost 6 bases, with 14 bases between them. CDR3 length equals 15 residues. CDR3 protein: CASSEDSNWVNEQFF. As DNA, the CDR3 is TGCGCCAGCAGTGAGGACTCCAACTGGGTCAATGAGCAGTTCTTC.

Concerning this clonotype: A much larger clone sits a single nucleotide away, making a read error possible. The chain employs TRBV7-6 and TRBJ2-7; TRBD2 agrees at 13 bases. Germline CDR1 reads SGHVS; CDR2 reads FNYEAQ. The V segment lost 5 bases and the J segment 4 bases; nucleotides outside the gene matches: 5. CDR3 length equals 15 residues. The CDR3 bases are TGTGCCAGCAGCGGGTTACTAGCGGGAGGGTACGAGCAGTACTTC. It encodes CASSGLLAGGYEQYF.